A single T cell receptor (beta chain) is shown here with its context. Its antigen is not known. The germline gene is not matched at one end of the junction; a read error may be the cause. The data stem from a study of cytomegalovirus exposure and HLA in healthy donors. Whole-study findings and limits: Prediction of most subjects' HLA-A and HLA-B alleles by TCR beta sequences was reportedly accurate.

The V gene's germline CDR1 is SGDLS and CDR2 YYNGEE. The CDR3 totals 12 residues. Amplification used 60 Vbeta primers and 13 Jbeta primers. Clones were sequenced by immunoSEQ multiplex PCR, and TCRdb holds only the in-frame ones, with some missing. This sample has about 280,000 clones; around nine tenths occur once, and the top ten carry less than 2.5%. Sequencing was done on a sample of PBMCs. The chain has TRBV9 and TRBJ2-1, with a weak D call TRBD1 (6 bases). The receptor was derived from a woman between 18 and 29 years old in good health and CMV-seronegative. The CDR3 sequence is CASSPAGDERFF. CDR3 coding DNA: TGTGCCAGCAGCCCTGCAGGGGATGAGCGGTTCTTC.